The 20 T cell receptor beta chains below all came from one sample that was sequenced in a study of blood T cell repertoires in COVID-19. Generated by immunoSEQ multiplex PCR, the TCRdb table keeps only in-frame clones and is missing some. The top ten hold 10% to 15% of the sample, which has about 240,000 clones, roughly 88% seen once. Sequencing used peripheral blood. The receptors come from a man older than 75 with acute or convalescent COVID-19.

The V call is TRBV18, the J call TRBJ1-3; TRBD1 agrees at 7 bases. CDR1 KGHSH and CDR2 LQKENI come from the germline V gene. CDR3 length: 14 residues. V gave up 5 bases and J gave up 8 bases; unmatched junction bases: 9. The CDR3, as DNA: TGTGCCAGCTCATCCCGACAGGGATTGGACACCATATATTTT. Its translation: CASSSRQGLDTIYF.

The CDR3, as DNA: TGCGCCAGCAGCCAAGATCGAACTTCTCAAGAGACCCAGTACTTC. It yields the protein CASSQDRTSQETQYF. The chain has TRBV4-1 and TRBJ2-5; D not resolved. V was pared by 0 bases and J by 2 bases, with 10 bases between. The germline V gene encodes CDR1 MGHRA and CDR2 YSYEKL. The CDR3 totals 15 residues.

The rearrangement links TRBV25-1 to TRBJ2-4, with a tentative D call TRBD1 (6 bases). Germline values: CDR1 MGHDK, CDR2 SYGVNS. V lost 1 base to trimming and J lost 15 bases, with 13 bases between them. There are 12 residues in the CDR3. In DNA form, the CDR3 reads TGTGCCAGCAGTGAATCCGGGACAAGGCTGTACTTC. This sequence encodes CASSESGTRLYF.

This chain joins TRBV6-5 and TRBJ2-5; 7 bases are shared with TRBD2. Germline loops: CDR1 MNHEY, CDR2 SVGAGI. The V segment lost 0 bases and the J segment 4 bases; nucleotides outside the gene matches: 5. The CDR3 sequence is 15 residues long. The CDR3 loop reads CASSYSAGVRETQYF. Here the CDR3 DNA reads TGTGCCAGCAGTTACTCGGCGGGAGTTCGAGAGACCCAGTACTTC.

The gene calls are TRBV18 and TRBJ1-1, with TRBD1 as a possible D gene (6 bases). Germline loops: CDR1 KGHSH, CDR2 LQKENI. The CDR3 length is 13 residues. V lost 6 bases and J lost 1, with 9 bases in between. Here the CDR3 reads CASSQTGNTEAFF. The CDR3 coding sequence is TGTGCCAGCTCCCAGACAGGGAACACTGAAGCTTTCTTT.

This clone was seen just once. Other DNA sequences within the sample encode an identical CDR3. The chain combines TRBV3-1 (or the pseudogene TRBV3-2) with TRBJ1-2; 8 nucleotides line up with TRBD1. The CDR3 contains 13 residues. Germline CDR1 reads LGHDT; CDR2 reads YNNKEL (reference sequence). With 3 bases clipped from V and 5 bases from J, the junction kept 2 bases outside the gene matches. CDR3 residues: CASSQGTGYGYTF. The CDR3 bases are TGTGCCAGCAGCCAGGGGACAGGTTATGGCTACACCTTC.

The chain links TRBV6-5 to TRBJ2-5; TRBD2 aligns across 7 bases. The germline V gene encodes CDR1 MNHEY and CDR2 SVGAGI. V trimming: 8 bases; J trimming: 5 bases; junction bases outside the gene matches: 11. The CDR3 spans 14 residues. CDR3 residues: CASGVGGKEETQYF. CDR3 DNA: TGTGCCAGCGGGGTGGGGGGGAAGGAGGAGACCCAGTACTTC.

The genes are TRBV6-5 and TRBJ2-7; 7 bases agree with TRBD2. Germline V gene lookup returns CDR1 MNHEY and CDR2 SVGAGI. The CDR3 extends over 13 amino acids. Unmatched junction bases numbered 7, after V lost 5 bases and J lost 6 bases. The CDR3 sequence is CASSTMERGEQYF. In DNA form, the CDR3 reads TGTGCCAGCAGTACCATGGAGCGGGGCGAGCAGTACTTC.

The genes are TRBV5-1 and TRBJ2-1, with D maybe TRBD1 (6 bases). CDR3 length equals 16 residues. Trimming stripped 2 bases from V and 3 bases from J, with 15 bases between. Germline V gene lookup returns CDR1 SGHRS and CDR2 YFSETQ. CDR3: CASSLTTGSNYNEQFF. Here the CDR3 DNA reads TGCGCCAGCAGCTTAACTACAGGGTCCAACTACAATGAGCAGTTCTTC.

This rearrangement joins TRBV10-2 to TRBJ1-1; TRBD1 might be the D (6 bases). Germline-derived CDR1 and CDR2 are WSHSY and SAAADI. Trimming stripped 8 bases from V and 1 base from J, with 14 bases between. CDR3 size: 14 residues. Here the CDR3 reads CASSRATGNTEAFF. DNA for the CDR3: TGCGCCAGCTCCCGAGCGACAGGGAACACTGAAGCTTTCTTT.

The gene calls are TRBV14 and TRBJ2-1, with 15 bases fitting TRBD2. Trimming cost V 0 bases and J 0 bases; bases outside gene matches: 12. Per the germline V gene, CDR1 is SGHDN and CDR2 is FVKESK. The CDR3 extends over 22 amino acids. In DNA, the CDR3 is TGTGCCAGCAGCCAAGATTTTGCCGGGACTAGCGGGAGGTTAAGCTCCTACAATGAGCAGTTCTTC. It encodes CASSQDFAGTSGRLSSYNEQFF.

This clone has more than one count but fewer than ten. The chain combines TRBV4-1 with TRBJ2-2, with 11 positions matching TRBD1. The germline gives CDR1 MGHRA, CDR2 YSYEKL. The V and J ends lost 3 bases and 3 bases, in that order; junction bases with no gene match: 3. The CDR3 totals 16 residues. The CDR3 bases are TGCGCCAGCAGCCACGGGACAGGGGGGTACACCGGGGAGCTGTTTTTT. Translating it yields CASSHGTGGYTGELFF.

V is TRBV7-2 and J is TRBJ1-2, with D maybe TRBD1 (6 bases). Germline values: CDR1 SGHTA, CDR2 FQGNSA. The length of the CDR3 is 15 residues. V lost 5 bases and J 5 bases, leaving 18 bases between the germline ends. As DNA, the CDR3 is TGTGCCAGCAGCACTCACAGGGTATCATTATATGGCTACACCTTC. Residues: CASSTHRVSLYGYTF.

This chain links TRBV19 with TRBJ1-1; TRBD1 matches at 7 bases. CDR3 length: 14 amino acids. Germline lookup yields CDR1 LNHDA and CDR2 SQIVND (reference sequence). Trimming removed 4 bases from V and 2 bases from J; junction bases left unmatched: 4. The CDR3: CASSRRTGNTEAFF. The DNA of the CDR3 is TGTGCCAGTAGTAGAAGGACAGGAAACACTGAAGCTTTCTTT.

In its sample, this clone was seen a few times. V and J are TRBV29-1 and TRBJ1-2; 9 bases agree with TRBD1. The CDR3 contains 15 residues. The V and J ends lost 7 bases and 4 bases, in that order; junction bases with no gene match: 13. CDR1 and CDR2 (germline): SQVTM, ANQGSEA. The CDR3 DNA follows: TGCAGCGGCAGGGGTTTAGGGGGACAGGGCTATGGCTACACCTTC. Protein product: CSGRGLGGQGYGYTF.

This clone has more than one count but fewer than ten. The J gene is TRBJ1-2, the V gene TRBV6-6; the match to TRBD1 covers 8 bases. CDR3 length: 12 amino acids. CDR1 is MNHNY, CDR2 SVGAGI, per germline (reference sequence). Trimming at V came to 8 bases and at J to 4 bases, leaving 3 bases not matched to a gene. This CDR3 is CASQGAPYGYTF. The CDR3 DNA follows: TGTGCCAGCCAGGGGGCACCCTATGGCTACACCTTC.

This chain uses TRBV10-3 with TRBJ2-3; the match to TRBD2 covers 11 bases. The V gene end was trimmed by 6 bases and the J gene end by 4 bases; junction bases not matched to a gene: 6. The CDR3 loop spans 15 amino acids. Per the germline V gene, CDR1 is ENHRY and CDR2 is SYGVKD. CDR3 sequence (DNA): TGTGCCATCAGAGAAATAGCGGGAGGGGCAGATACGCAGTATTTT. It translates to CAIREIAGGADTQYF.

The chain couples TRBV7-3 to TRBJ2-1, with 8 bases fitting TRBD2. The V gene's germline CDR1 is SGHTA and CDR2 FQGTGA. CDR3 size: 19 residues. V dropped 0 bases and J dropped 4; count of bases not matched to a gene: 14. The CDR3 DNA sequence: TGTGCCAGCAGCTTAACGGGGGGTCAGACGGGAGGGATATACAATGAGCAGTTCTTC. Protein sequence: CASSLTGGQTGGIYNEQFF. Drawing the rest from reference TRBV7-3 and TRBJ2-1, the complete variable domain is GAGVSQTPSNKVTEKGKYVELRCDPISGHTALYWYRQSLGQGPEFLIYFQGTGAADDSGLPNDRFFAVRPEGSVSTLKIQRTERGDSAVYLCASSLTGGQTGGIYNEQFFGPGTRLTVL.

This clone was seen a few times. This chain uses TRBV6-2 or TRBV6-3 with TRBJ2-5; possible D gene TRBD1, 5 bases. Germline CDR1 MNHEY, CDR2 SVGEGT. This CDR3 contains 12 residues. V dropped 2 bases and J dropped 7 bases, with 8 bases sitting between them. CDR3 region: CASSYAQGTQYF. In DNA, the CDR3 is TGTGCCAGCAGTTACGCCCAGGGGACCCAGTACTTC.

This chain uses TRBV19 with TRBJ2-7; 7 bases are shared with TRBD1. The V segment lost 1 base and the J segment 3 bases; nucleotides outside the gene matches: 6. The CDR3 is 15 residues long. The germline CDR1 and CDR2 sequences are LNHDA and SQIVND (reference sequence). The CDR3 coding sequence is TGTGCCAGTAGTATAGGGTTAAACAGGGGCTACGAGCAGTACTTC. The encoded protein is CASSIGLNRGYEQYF.